The present T cell receptor (beta chain) was sequenced within a study of T cell responses to AZD1222 COVID-19 vaccine. The study's findings and limits: After the peak T cell response, and only then, were repertoires sampled. Donors, mostly white British, included more females; clonal diversity was possibly underestimated.

The V gene lost 5 bases and the J gene lost 2 bases, with 12 bases spanning the gap. The CDR3 length is 14 residues. Germline V gene sequence: CDR1 SGHTA, CDR2 FQGNSA. Profiling relied on immunoSEQ multiplex PCR, and the TCRdb table lists in-frame clones only, not all of them. The repertoire holds 130,000 or so clones, with 89% as singletons. For this clone: Its target is unknown.

The chain carries TRBV7-2 and TRBJ1-1; D call uncertain. Source: peripheral blood, taken on day 0 of AZD1222 vaccination. This clonotype was obtained from an adult in good health. The CDR3 reads CASSHRVLNTEAFF. The CDR3 DNA sequence: TGTGCCAGCAGCCATAGGGTTCTCAACACTGAAGCTTTCTTT.